Below, one T cell receptor beta chain is given with its context. The antigen it recognizes is unknown. It has no much larger one-base neighbor in the sample; base qualities were not kept. To prepare the library, the immunoSEQ multiplex PCR assay was applied. For the multiplex PCR, a mixture combining 60 forward primers for TCR Vbeta segments and 13 reverse primers for TCR Jbeta segments was used. Amplification of the CDR3 region of rearranged TCR beta genes was performed with a multiplex PCR assay on genomic DNA. The amplified TCR beta libraries were sequenced on the Illumina HiSeq System as 87-base-pair reads. Per the original workflow: Across the 640 or so repertoires, a later analysis counted tens of millions of unique TCR beta chains, some 11 million of which were shared by at least two donors. Raw reads were error-corrected and collapsed into unique sequences by a nearest-neighbor algorithm in which closely related sequences were merged to remove PCR and sequencing errors. Alignment of CDR3 sequences to IMGT reference sequences was used to assign V, D and J gene segments. Each retained sequence needed at least a six-nucleotide match to both a V gene segment and a J gene segment. Rearrangements were classified as productive when the CDR3 lacked stop codons and remained in frame with V and J, and all other rearrangements were classified as non-productive. Following IMGT convention, CDR3 was defined as the stretch from the second conserved V-encoded cysteine up to the conserved J-encoded phenylalanine. The earlier analysis of about 610 of the donors excluded any sequence lacking an unambiguous match to a single V gene segment. An earlier analysis of a few hundred of the donors called V segments functional above 56.7% productive rearrangements and segregating when the between-donor standard deviation exceeded 5%. A statistical classification framework was developed to diagnose cytomegalovirus status using the catalog of TCR beta chain sequences. V and J gene assignment, in a later analysis, came from comparing TCR nucleotide sequences with IMGT/GENE-DB human TR gene sequences. Using the TCRdist pipeline, a later analysis assigned CDR3 sequences along with most-parsimonious VDJ recombination scenarios. In a later analysis, every TCR beta chain was defined by the combination of its CDR3 amino acid sequence and its V-gene family, and reads without a unique V-gene family were dropped. In a later analysis, 450 to 600 highly shared, low-generation-probability nucleotide sequences were removed to address suspected cross-contamination and a sequencing artifact. For each public chain, a later analysis derived a clonal expansion index from normalized ranks of inferred template counts within each repertoire. In a later analysis, generation probabilities were computed with a VDJ recombination model fitted to out-of-frame rearrangements, and the resulting probabilities were checked against IGoR. A later analysis scored TCR-TCR, TCR-HLA and TCR-CMV co-occurrence with hypergeometric tests, applying a repertoire-size bias correction to TCR pairs. False discovery rates were estimated in a later analysis by permuting HLA or CMV assignments 20 times. A later analysis grouped co-occurring TCRs with DBSCAN, adding TCRdist sequence similarity when clustering within HLA-allele-positive subsets. For co-occurrence clustering, repertoires with fewer than 30,000 or more than 120,000 public chains were excluded, along with roughly 5 repertoires with anomalous nucleotide sharing. The immuneACCESS repertoire file appears here via TCRdb, limited to in-frame rearrangements. These files lack a portion of the clones; in checked studies, under half of the deficit traces to unresolved V genes, and the cause of the others is not known. V and J calls and clone size follow that table, whereas D and trimming were derived from the DNA. Within this sample are around 86,000 clones, with 7.5% to 8.5% of them counted one time only. The ten largest clonotypes hold over 2% of the sample.

This entry comes from a study of cytomegalovirus exposure and HLA in healthy donors (dated by TCRdb to the late 2010s). In the study overall: According to an earlier analysis of a few hundred of the donors, some 180 million T cells yielded over 100 million unique TCR beta sequences and more than 250 Gb of sequence data. To predict cytomegalovirus infection status, the study combined high-throughput TCR immunosequencing, statistical association of individual TCRs with disease status, and machine learning. Among 300 to 450 genotyped donors of the cohort, an average of 235,054 unique TCR beta nucleotide sequences were sequenced per donor, roughly 18% of them non-productive. A separate validation cohort of over a hundred different subjects was used in addition to the 666-subject first cohort. Of the 300 to 500 genotyped donors, roughly 80% were placed in the genetic ancestry cluster associated with self-reported Caucasian donors. A few DR-DQ haplotypes were handled as single units for association and clustering because linkage in the cohort was strong. A later analysis re-analyzed previously published TCR beta repertoires from several hundred donors and added high-resolution HLA genotyping to study TCR occurrence patterns. A later genetic analysis used genome-wide SNP genotypes for about three fifths of the 666 donors, treating that subset as a discovery cohort. The T cell repertoires of some 670 subjects were profiled by immunosequencing and related to cytomegalovirus serostatus. HLA typing covered class I and class II loci at four-digit resolution. The later analysis used no new phenotypic data to find candidate immune exposures, relying instead on TCR beta sequences and their occurrence across donors. The study aimed to test whether signatures of past pathogen exposure could be identified by cataloging public T cell receptors. All discovery cohort repertoires had been generated using a single sequencing platform. Typing coverage varied by locus: roughly 620-640 donors for A, B, C, DRB1 and DQB1; roughly 560 for DQA1; nearly 610 for DPA1; 400 to 480 for DPB1. Roughly 320 gigabases of sequencing data and tens of millions of unique TCR sequences made up an early release that covered some 640 HLA-typed donors. Donor age, sex, ethnicity and CMV serostatus were collected together with the repertoire data. An earlier analysis of fewer than 750 of the donors used high-throughput TCR beta sequencing to judge whether each TCR beta V gene segment behaved as functional or pseudogenic. What the study reported, not specific to this receptor: The earlier analysis of about 600 of the donors excluded 15 to 20 rarely observed V segments, including chromosome 9 orphons, because counts were too low. In this cohort, only TCR beta chains were sequenced, and detectable features were limited by the absence of alpha or paired-chain data. A later analysis found that HLA-associated TCR beta chains were more clonally expanded and had lower generation probabilities than equally common non-associated chains. According to a later analysis, parvovirus B19, influenza, CMV and Epstein-Barr virus appeared linked to several top co-occurrence clusters. For the cohort, immune exposure information was limited to CMV serostatus. A later analysis found that TCR association rates varied across HLA loci, with DRB1 alleles showing the most associated TCRs and HLA-C alleles the fewest. Cytomegalovirus status was reported to be diagnosed by the classifier with high specificity and sensitivity in both the original and validation cohorts. A group of highly shared sequence variants was considered likely to be a technical artifact of the sequencing pipeline. According to a later genetic analysis, donors in an Asian-associated ancestry cluster had fewer N-insertions in productive TCRs than the approximately 650-donor mean. Some IMGT-functional V segments, including TRBV6-2 and TRBV6-3, could not be distinguished by the 87-base-pair reads and were therefore excluded. It was suggested by the authors that the approach could potentially be generalized to other disease states and immunological phenotypes. At a false discovery rate of 0.05, a later analysis linked fewer than 20,000 TCR beta sequences to specific HLA alleles. Because HLA typing was unavailable for some donors at each locus, only the typed subset was used in association tests. Assigning TCR associations to individual alleles was difficult when HLA alleles, especially DR and DQ, strongly co-occurred. The study listed 164 TCR beta chains as associated with cytomegalovirus. Most TCR sequences were seen in very few donors, while some public TCRs were found in many individuals. A further reported finding was that TCR beta sequences accurately predicted the HLA-A and HLA-B alleles for most subjects in the first cohort. In vitro tests confirmed that a few of the cytomegalovirus-associated TCR beta chains recognize cytomegalovirus antigens. Roughly uniform sequencing depth across donors was assumed in presence/absence analyses, although this assumption may not hold. An earlier analysis of approximately 500 of the donors showed that most TCR beta V segments appeared in productive rearrangements either about 90% or about 30% of the time, which broadly matched IMGT annotations. Linkage disequilibrium might explain the correlated functional status among segregating V segments, but an unknown experimental factor could not be ruled out. Most CMV-associated TCR beta chains appeared to be HLA-restricted in a later analysis, and the HLA associations seemed to be driven largely by CMV exposure. An association between a missense DCLRE1C variant and V-gene and J-gene trimming of TCR beta chains was found in a later genetic analysis and replicated in an independent cohort.

The cohort comprised hundreds of healthy bone marrow donors. Cohort members were all nominally healthy when sampled, although unrecorded immune exposures were likely present. The donor tested CMV seronegative, placing the donor among the 352 seronegative members of the cohort. Each donor provided a peripheral blood sample, and peripheral blood mononuclear cells were used for TCR beta sequencing. The Qiagen DNeasy Blood Extraction Kit was used to extract genomic DNA from the blood cell samples. The cysteine opens and the phenylalanine closes a CDR3 of 15 amino acids. Only the CDR3 part of the read is kept: 45 bases, read in frame from the first base.

The sequence came from a middle-aged man in good health and CMV-seronegative. The sequenced sample consisted of PBMCs. The chain is made from TRBV21-1 and TRBJ2-3; the D segment call TRBD2 is taken from the table without a DNA check. TRBV21-1 is deemed a pseudogene. Here is the DNA: TGTGCCAGCAGCAAAAAGGCGGGGCCCACAGATACGCAGTATTTT. This encodes CASSKKAGPTDTQYF.